Listed here are 2 T cell receptor beta chains from one sample, sequenced in a study of patients and donors after allogeneic stem cell transplantation. One entry per CDR3 protein, called by TCRdb with MiXCR from the RT-PCR reads. Of approximately 220,000 distinct CDR3 sequences listed, less than 50% are singletons. Material: blood, either unsorted or a sorted T cell fraction (not recorded which). These receptor sequences come from a human donor who was either an allogeneic HSCT recipient or a stem cell or donor lymphocyte infusion donor (not recorded which). It is not recorded whose cells these are; they may come from a transplant donor.

The rearrangement links TRBV10-3 to TRBJ2-3; 12 bases are shared with TRBD1. Germline V gene data show CDR1 as ENHRY and CDR2 as SYGVKD. This CDR3 has 16 amino acids. With V trimmed by 7 bases and J by 5 bases, 10 bases remained unmatched. CDR3 DNA sequence: TGTGCCATCAAGAAGCACCGGGACAGGGGGCTAGATACGCAGTATTTT. Translating gives CAIKKHRDRGLDTQYF.

The chain couples TRBV30 to TRBJ1-4; D gene unclear. Per the germline V gene, CDR1 is GTSNPN and CDR2 is SVGIG (reference sequence). Trimming removed 0 bases from V and 6 bases from J, with 11 bases in between. The CDR3 runs 14 residues. The CDR3 region has the DNA TGTGCCTGGAGTGTTCGACCGGTGCATGAAAAACTGTTTTTT. Amino acids: CAWSVRPVHEKLFF.